The entry that follows covers one T cell receptor (beta chain) sequence. The V gene's germline CDR1 is ENHRY and CDR2 SYGVKD. The CDR3 has 11 residues. Deletions cut 6 bases from V and 7 bases from J, with 10 bases between. This sample was taken from a study of blood T cell repertoires in COVID-19. Profiling relied on immunoSEQ multiplex PCR, and the TCRdb table lists in-frame clones only, not all of them. The data show roughly 300,000 clones, roughly 86% seen once. The TCR was taken from a woman in her forties or fifties with acute or convalescent COVID-19. The chain employs TRBV10-3 and TRBJ2-7, with a possible D match to TRBD2 (6 bases). Input material: peripheral blood. The CDR3 sequence is CAISPGGEQYF. The CDR3 region has the DNA TGTGCCATCAGCCCAGGAGGGGAGCAGTACTTC.